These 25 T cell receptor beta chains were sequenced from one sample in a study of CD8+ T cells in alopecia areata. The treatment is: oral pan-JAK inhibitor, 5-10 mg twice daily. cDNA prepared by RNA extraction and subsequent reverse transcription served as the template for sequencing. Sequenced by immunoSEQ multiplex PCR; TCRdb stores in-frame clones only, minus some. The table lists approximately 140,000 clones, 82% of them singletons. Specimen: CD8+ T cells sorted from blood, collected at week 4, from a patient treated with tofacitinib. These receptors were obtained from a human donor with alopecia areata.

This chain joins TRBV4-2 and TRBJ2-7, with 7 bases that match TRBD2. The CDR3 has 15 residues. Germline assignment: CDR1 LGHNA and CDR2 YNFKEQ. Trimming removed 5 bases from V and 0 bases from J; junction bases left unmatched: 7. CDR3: CASSFRGDGSYEQYF. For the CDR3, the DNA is TGTGCCAGCAGCTTCCGGGGGGACGGCTCCTACGAGCAGTACTTC.

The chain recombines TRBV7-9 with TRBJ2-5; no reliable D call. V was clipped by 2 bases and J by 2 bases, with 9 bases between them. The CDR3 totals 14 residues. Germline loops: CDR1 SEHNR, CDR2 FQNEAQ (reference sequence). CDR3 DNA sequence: TGTGCCAGCAGCTTAAGGGCTAGACAAGAGACCCAGTACTTC. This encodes CASSLRARQETQYF.

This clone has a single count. CDR3 in amino acids: CSVEVGTGTYEQYF. The DNA for the CDR3 is TGCAGCGTTGAAGTGGGGACAGGAACCTACGAGCAGTACTTC. This chain links TRBV29-1 with TRBJ2-7, with 8 bases aligning to TRBD1. The length of the CDR3 is 14 residues. V shed 1 base and J 2 bases; nucleotides not matched to a gene: 4. The germline gives CDR1 SQVTM, CDR2 ANQGSEA.

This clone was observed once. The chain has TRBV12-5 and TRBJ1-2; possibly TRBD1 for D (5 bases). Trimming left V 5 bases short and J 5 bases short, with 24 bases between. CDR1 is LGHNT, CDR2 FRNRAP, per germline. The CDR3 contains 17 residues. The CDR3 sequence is CASGHSSGLTTVYGYTF. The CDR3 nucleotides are TGTGCTAGTGGTCATTCCTCGGGTCTTACGACAGTATATGGCTACACCTTC. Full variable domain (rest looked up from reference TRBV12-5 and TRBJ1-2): DARVTQTPRHKVTEMGQEVTMRCQPILGHNTVFWYRQTMMQGLELLAYFRNRAPLDDSGMPKDRFSAEMPDATLATLKIQPSEPRDSAVYFCASGHSSGLTTVYGYTFGSGTRLTVV.

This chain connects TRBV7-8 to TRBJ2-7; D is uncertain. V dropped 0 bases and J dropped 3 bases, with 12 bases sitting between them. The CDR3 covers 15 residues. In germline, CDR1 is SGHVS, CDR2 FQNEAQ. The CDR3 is CASSLARTLLYEQYF. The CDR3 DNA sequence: TGTGCCAGCAGCTTAGCGAGGACCCTACTCTACGAGCAGTACTTC.

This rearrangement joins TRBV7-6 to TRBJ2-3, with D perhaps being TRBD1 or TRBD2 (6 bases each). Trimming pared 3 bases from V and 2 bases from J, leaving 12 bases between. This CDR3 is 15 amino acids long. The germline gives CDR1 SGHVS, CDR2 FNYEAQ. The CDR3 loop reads CASSFRGRATDTQYF. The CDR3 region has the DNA TGTGCCAGCAGCTTCCGGGGGCGCGCCACAGATACGCAGTATTTT.

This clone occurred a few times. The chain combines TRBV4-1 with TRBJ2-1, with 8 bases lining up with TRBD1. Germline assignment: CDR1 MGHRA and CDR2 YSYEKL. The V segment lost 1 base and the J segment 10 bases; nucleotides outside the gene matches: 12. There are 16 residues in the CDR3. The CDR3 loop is CASSQVPGQAKGEQFF. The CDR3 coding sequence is TGCGCCAGCAGCCAAGTACCGGGACAGGCGAAGGGGGAGCAGTTCTTC.

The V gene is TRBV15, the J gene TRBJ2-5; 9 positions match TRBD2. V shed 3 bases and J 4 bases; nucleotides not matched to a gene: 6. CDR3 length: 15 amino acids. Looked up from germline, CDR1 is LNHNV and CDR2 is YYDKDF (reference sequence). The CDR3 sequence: CATSSRRSGGETQYF. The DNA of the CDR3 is TGTGCCACCAGCAGCCGTCGTAGCGGGGGAGAGACCCAGTACTTC.

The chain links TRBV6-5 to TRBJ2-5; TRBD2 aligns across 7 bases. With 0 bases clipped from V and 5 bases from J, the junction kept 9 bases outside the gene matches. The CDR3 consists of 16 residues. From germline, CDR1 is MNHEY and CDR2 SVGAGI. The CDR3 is CASSYSTSGVGETQYF. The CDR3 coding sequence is TGTGCCAGCAGTTACTCAACCAGCGGGGTAGGGGAGACCCAGTACTTC.

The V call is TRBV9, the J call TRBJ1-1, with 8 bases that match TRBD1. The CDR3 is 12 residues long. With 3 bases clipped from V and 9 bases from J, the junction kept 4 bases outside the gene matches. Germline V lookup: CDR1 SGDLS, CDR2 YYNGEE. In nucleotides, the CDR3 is TGTGCCAGCAGCGGCCGGGACAGGAAAGCTTTCTTT. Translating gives CASSGRDRKAFF.

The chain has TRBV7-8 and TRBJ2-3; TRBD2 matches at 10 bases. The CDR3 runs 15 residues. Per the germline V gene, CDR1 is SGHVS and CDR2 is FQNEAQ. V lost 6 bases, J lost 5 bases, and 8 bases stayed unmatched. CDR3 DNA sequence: TGTGCCAGCAGGGATACTAGCGGGGTAGGAGATACGCAGTATTTT. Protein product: CASRDTSGVGDTQYF.

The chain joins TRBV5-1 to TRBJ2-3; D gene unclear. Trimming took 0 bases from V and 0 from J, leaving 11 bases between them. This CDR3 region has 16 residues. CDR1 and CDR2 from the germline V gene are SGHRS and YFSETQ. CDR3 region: CASSLASRPSTDTQYF. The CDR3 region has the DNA TGCGCCAGCAGCTTGGCCTCGCGGCCAAGCACAGATACGCAGTATTTT.

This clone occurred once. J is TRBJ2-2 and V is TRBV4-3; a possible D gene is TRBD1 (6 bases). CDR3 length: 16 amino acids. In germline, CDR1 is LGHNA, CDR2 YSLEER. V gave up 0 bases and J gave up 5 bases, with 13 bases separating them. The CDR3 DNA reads TGCGCCAGCAGCCAAGACCAGTACAGGGTAACCGGGGAGCTGTTTTTT. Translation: CASSQDQYRVTGELFF.

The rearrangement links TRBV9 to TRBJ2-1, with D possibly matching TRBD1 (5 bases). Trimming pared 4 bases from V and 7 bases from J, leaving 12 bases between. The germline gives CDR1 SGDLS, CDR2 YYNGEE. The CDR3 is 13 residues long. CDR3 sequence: CASSPPGKNEQFF. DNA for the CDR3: TGTGCCAGCAGCCCCCCAGGGAAGAATGAGCAGTTCTTC.

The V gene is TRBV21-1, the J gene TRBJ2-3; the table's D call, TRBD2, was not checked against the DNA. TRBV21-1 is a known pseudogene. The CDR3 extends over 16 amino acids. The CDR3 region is CASMWEDYLFTDTQYF. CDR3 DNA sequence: TGTGCCAGCATGTGGGAGGACTACCTCTTCACAGATACGCAGTATTTT.

The CDR3 DNA follows: TGCGCCAGCAGCTTGGGGTCAGGCCCCTCTCAGCCCCAGCATTTT. Its translation: CASSLGSGPSQPQHF. V and J are TRBV5-1 and TRBJ1-5; D is uncertain. The CDR3 spans 15 residues. V lost 0 bases and J lost 6, with 13 bases in between. Germline lookup yields CDR1 SGHRS and CDR2 YFSETQ.

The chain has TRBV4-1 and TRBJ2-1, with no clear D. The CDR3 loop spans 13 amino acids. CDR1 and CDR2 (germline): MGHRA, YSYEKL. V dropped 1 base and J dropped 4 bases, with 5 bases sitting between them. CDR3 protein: CASSQVYYNEQFF. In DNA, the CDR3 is TGCGCCAGCAGCCAAGTTTATTACAATGAGCAGTTCTTC.

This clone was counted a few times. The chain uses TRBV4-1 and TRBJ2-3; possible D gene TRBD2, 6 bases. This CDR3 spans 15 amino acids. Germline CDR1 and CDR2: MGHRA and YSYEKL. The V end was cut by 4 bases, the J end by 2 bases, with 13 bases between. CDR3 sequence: CASSPQLAHTDTQYF. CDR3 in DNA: TGCGCCAGCAGCCCTCAACTAGCCCACACAGATACGCAGTATTTT.

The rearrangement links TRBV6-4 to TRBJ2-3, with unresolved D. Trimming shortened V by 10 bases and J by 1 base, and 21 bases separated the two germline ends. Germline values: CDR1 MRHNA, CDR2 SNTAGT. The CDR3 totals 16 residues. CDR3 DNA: TGTGCCAACCCCCACGTCGGGCAGAAGGGCACAGATACGCAGTATTTT. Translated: CANPHVGQKGTDTQYF.

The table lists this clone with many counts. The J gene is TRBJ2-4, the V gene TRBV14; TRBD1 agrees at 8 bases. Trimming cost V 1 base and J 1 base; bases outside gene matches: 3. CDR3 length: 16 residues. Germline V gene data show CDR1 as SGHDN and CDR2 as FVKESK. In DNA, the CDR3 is TGTGCCAGCAGCCAAGCTACAGGGGGTGCCAAAAACATTCAGTACTTC. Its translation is CASSQATGGAKNIQYF.

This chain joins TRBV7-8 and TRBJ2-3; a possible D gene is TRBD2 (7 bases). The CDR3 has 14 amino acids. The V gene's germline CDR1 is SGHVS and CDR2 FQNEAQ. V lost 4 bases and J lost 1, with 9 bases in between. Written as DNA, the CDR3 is TGTGCCAGCAGCTGGGGGGGCCGCACAGATACGCAGTATTTT. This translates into CASSWGGRTDTQYF.

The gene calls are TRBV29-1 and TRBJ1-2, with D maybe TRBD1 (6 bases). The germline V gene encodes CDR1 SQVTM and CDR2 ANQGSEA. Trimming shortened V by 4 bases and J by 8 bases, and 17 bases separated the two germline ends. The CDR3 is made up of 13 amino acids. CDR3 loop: CSVGANRVGGYTF. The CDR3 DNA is TGCAGCGTTGGGGCAAACAGGGTTGGAGGCTACACCTTC.

The CDR3 sequence: CASSLADRAPSVLTF. CDR3 bases: TGTGCCAGCAGCTTGGCGGACAGGGCTCCCTCCGTCCTGACTTTC. The V and J genes are TRBV5-5 and TRBJ2-6; TRBD1 matches at 8 bases. V trimming: 0 bases; J trimming: 12 bases; junction bases outside the gene matches: 8. The CDR3 consists of 15 residues. Germline CDR1 reads SGHKS; CDR2 reads YYEKEE (reference sequence).

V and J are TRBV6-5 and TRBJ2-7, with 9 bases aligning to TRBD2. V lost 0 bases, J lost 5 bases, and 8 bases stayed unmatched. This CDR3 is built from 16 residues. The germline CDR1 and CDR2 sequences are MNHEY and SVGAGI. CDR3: CASSYSPSGASDEQYF. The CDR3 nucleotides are TGTGCCAGCAGTTACTCCCCTAGCGGGGCGAGCGACGAGCAGTACTTC.

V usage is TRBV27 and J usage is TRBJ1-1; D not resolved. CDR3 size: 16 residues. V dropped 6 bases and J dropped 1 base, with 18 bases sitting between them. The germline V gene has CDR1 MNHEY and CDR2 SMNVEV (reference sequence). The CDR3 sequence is CASRDLTSSTNTEAFF. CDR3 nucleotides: TGTGCCAGCAGGGATCTGACTAGCTCAACGAACACTGAAGCTTTCTTT.